One sample yielded the 10 T cell receptor beta chains listed below, sequenced in a study of blood T cell repertoires in COVID-19. Data came from immunoSEQ multiplex PCR; TCRdb stores just in-frame clones and leaves some out. The sample lists around 300,000 clones, 88% occurring once. The sequencing input was peripheral blood. Every receptor here comes from a woman between 50 and 59 years old with active or convalescent COVID-19.

A single count supports this clone. The V and J genes are TRBV5-4 and TRBJ2-2; TRBD1 agrees at 7 bases. This CDR3 is built from 14 residues. Germline V CDR1 and CDR2: SGHNT, YYREEE (reference sequence). J was trimmed by 5 bases and V by 2 bases; bases with no gene match: 3. CDR3 sequence (DNA): TGTGCCAGCAGCTTCCTACAGGGGACCGGGGAGCTGTTTTTT. Translated: CASSFLQGTGELFF.

This clone was counted only a few times. The sample holds other DNA sequences that translate to the same CDR3. The rearrangement links TRBV24-1 to TRBJ2-3; D may be TRBD2 (6 bases). From germline, CDR1 is KGHDR and CDR2 SFDVKD. The length of the CDR3 is 16 residues. Trimming took off 0 bases at V and 6 bases at J, with 15 bases between the two ends. The CDR3 nucleotides read TGTGCCACCAGTGATTTGGGGGCGGGAACCTCCGATACGCAGTATTTT. Residues: CATSDLGAGTSDTQYF.

The chain links TRBV5-8 to TRBJ1-6; D possibly corresponds to TRBD1 (6 bases). The germline V gene encodes CDR1 SGHTS and CDR2 YDEGEE. Trimming removed 4 bases from V and 7 bases from J, with 15 bases in between. The CDR3 extends over 15 amino acids. The CDR3 DNA reads TGTGCCAGCAGCCTGACCGGGACAAGAAATTCACCCCTCCACTTT. It translates to CASSLTGTRNSPLHF.

The chain is built from TRBV2 and TRBJ1-1; 7 nucleotides match TRBD1. The CDR3 runs 14 residues. Germline CDR1 SNHLY, CDR2 FYNNEI. J was trimmed by 5 bases and V by 7 bases; bases with no gene match: 10. The CDR3 loop is CASTYDTGDTEAFF. CDR3 coding DNA: TGTGCCAGCACCTACGACACAGGGGATACTGAAGCTTTCTTT.

This chain links TRBV28 with TRBJ1-5, with D tentatively TRBD1 (6 bases). V was trimmed by 2 bases and J by 2 bases, leaving 13 bases between them. The CDR3 sequence is 16 residues long. The germline V gene encodes CDR1 MDHEN and CDR2 SYDVKM. Here the CDR3 reads CASSLSGGARNQPQHF. The CDR3 DNA is TGTGCCAGCAGTTTAAGTGGGGGGGCCCGCAATCAGCCCCAGCATTTT.

In its sample, this clone was seen once. The V call is TRBV7-8, the J call TRBJ2-3; a weak D match, TRBD2 (7 bases). Germline assignment: CDR1 SGHVS and CDR2 FQNEAQ. The CDR3 loop spans 14 amino acids. Trimming removed 1 base from V and 7 bases from J, with 12 bases in between. CDR3 nucleotides: TGTGCCAGCAGCTTAGAGGGGGGGAGGAATACGCAGTATTTT. This encodes CASSLEGGRNTQYF.

The genes are TRBV10-3 and TRBJ2-3; 7 bases match TRBD1. The CDR3 is made up of 14 amino acids. V lost 5 bases to trimming and J lost 0 bases; unmatched junction nucleotides: 2. Germline CDR1 is ENHRY and CDR2 is SYGVKD. DNA of the CDR3: TGTGCCATCAGTAGGGGGCCTAGCACAGATACGCAGTATTTT. Protein sequence: CAISRGPSTDTQYF.

This clone was picked up one time. The CDR3 bases are TGTGCCAGCAGTTTGGCGGGAGGACACGGGGAGCTGTTTTTT. Translated, it gives CASSLAGGHGELFF. V and J are TRBV28 and TRBJ2-2; TRBD2 matches at 8 bases. The CDR3 is 14 amino acids. V trimming: 3 bases; J trimming: 7 bases; junction bases outside the gene matches: 4. The germline CDR1 and CDR2 sequences are MDHEN and SYDVKM.

The chain recombines TRBV30 with TRBJ2-5, with 8 positions matching TRBD1. This CDR3 region has 14 residues. J gave up 5 bases and V 4 bases, and 9 bases lay outside the gene matches. Germline lookup yields CDR1 GTSNPN and CDR2 SVGIG (reference sequence). CDR3 bases: TGTGCCTGGACCCAGGGAACAGGGGGGGAGACCCAGTACTTC. This encodes CAWTQGTGGETQYF.

V usage is TRBV11-2 and J usage is TRBJ2-2; 7 nucleotides line up with TRBD2. V dropped 2 bases and J dropped 4; count of bases not matched to a gene: 4. This CDR3 has 15 residues. CDR1 and CDR2 from the germline V gene are SGHAT and FQNNGV. The CDR3 coding sequence is TGTGCCAGCAGCTTAAGGTGGGAGGGCACCGGGGAGCTGTTTTTT. It specifies CASSLRWEGTGELFF.